This T cell receptor (beta chain) was captured in a study of monozygotic twins with inflammatory bowel disease. Whole-study findings and limits: Repertoire similarity did not differ between concordant and discordant twins, perhaps due to limited power.

In regard to this clonotype: Its antigen is unidentified.

TCRdb reprocessed the 5' RACE reads and stores each CDR3 protein as one record, lacking DNA. This sample's clone table lists 110,000 to 150,000 distinct CDR3 sequences. This receptor was obtained from a human donor with ulcerative colitis or Crohn's disease, or a healthy co-twin of an affected twin (not recorded which). The sample consisted of blood.

CDR3 in amino acids: CASSPSRRDEQFF. The chain employs TRBV18 and TRBJ2-1; TCRdb reports TRBD2, a call that lacks DNA to check it against. Per germline, CDR1 KGHSH and CDR2 LQKENI. CDR3 size: 13 residues.